This T cell receptor beta chain was recorded in a study of shared clonotypes between healthy human individuals. Study results and caveats: Incomplete sequencing of sorted subsets was indicated by rarefaction despite large depth.

The assay was immunoSEQ multiplex PCR, and TCRdb's table has in-frame clones only and misses some. Of roughly 700,000 clones in the sample, less than 85% were seen once. As regards this clone: Its target is not known.

The V gene's germline CDR1 is SQVTM and CDR2 ANQGSEA. The V segment lost 3 bases and the J segment 4 bases; nucleotides outside the gene matches: 10. The CDR3 has 15 amino acids. The rearrangement links TRBV29-1 to TRBJ2-7; 9 nucleotides align to TRBD2. The sequence was collected from a woman aged 25 to 39 in good health. Input material: memory CD4+ T cells sorted from blood. The subset: CD45RA-negative fraction. Written as DNA, the CDR3 is TGCAGCGTTGACTTGCGGGAGGGCCTATTATACGAGCAGTACTTC. Its protein product is CSVDLREGLLYEQYF.